Shown below are 24 T cell receptor beta chains from a single sample sequenced in a study of T cell changes during pregnancy in multiple sclerosis. TCRdb keeps only in-frame clones here, not all; method: immunoSEQ multiplex PCR. The sample shows 100,000 or so clones, 75% to 95% of them seen only once. The material sequenced was peripheral blood, taken in the second trimester of pregnancy. These receptors came from a female donor with multiple sclerosis, enrolled in a pregnancy study.

J is TRBJ2-2 and V is TRBV5-1, with 11 nucleotides matching TRBD2. The germline V gene has CDR1 SGHRS and CDR2 YFSETQ. The V segment lost 4 bases and the J segment 6 bases; nucleotides outside the gene matches: 5. The CDR3 extends over 15 amino acids. The CDR3: CASSQTSGIAGELFF. Written as DNA, the CDR3 is TGCGCCAGCAGCCAGACTAGCGGGATTGCCGGGGAGCTGTTTTTT.

In DNA, the CDR3 is TGTGCCAGCAGCTTAAGCGGGACGAACTACGAGCAGTACTTC. This translates into CASSLSGTNYEQYF. The chain employs TRBV5-4 and TRBJ2-7; 7 bases map to TRBD2. Trimming removed 2 bases from V and 3 bases from J; junction bases left unmatched: 5. CDR1 and CDR2 from the germline V gene are SGHNT and YYREEE (reference sequence). The CDR3 consists of 14 residues.

The chain links TRBV2 to TRBJ2-2; 9 bases match TRBD1. Germline V gene data show CDR1 as SNHLY and CDR2 as FYNNEI. This CDR3 spans 14 amino acids. Germline trimming cut 4 bases from V and 3 bases from J; bases unmatched to any gene: 0. The CDR3 region is CASSGQGDTGELFF. As DNA, the CDR3 is TGTGCCAGCAGTGGACAGGGGGACACCGGGGAGCTGTTTTTT.

The rearrangement uses TRBV4-3 and TRBJ2-7, with 7 bases lining up with TRBD2. V lost 0 bases and J lost 6; bases outside the gene matches: 11. This CDR3 has 16 amino acids. Germline loops: CDR1 LGHNA, CDR2 YSLEER. CDR3 in amino acids: CASSQEGGAGRGEQYF. The CDR3 DNA sequence: TGCGCCAGCAGCCAAGAAGGTGGAGCGGGGAGAGGCGAGCAGTACTTC.

The chain joins TRBV28 to TRBJ2-1; TRBD2 matches at 10 bases. The CDR3 is 15 amino acids. V lost 4 bases, J lost 6 bases, and 6 bases stayed unmatched. CDR1 MDHEN and CDR2 SYDVKM come from the germline V gene. The CDR3 is CASSSLAGVFNEQFF. The CDR3 nucleotides read TGTGCCAGCAGTTCGCTAGCGGGAGTTTTCAATGAGCAGTTCTTC.

The V gene is TRBV5-1, the J gene TRBJ2-5; 14 bases agree with TRBD2. Germline CDR1 reads SGHRS; CDR2 reads YFSETQ. The length of the CDR3 is 16 residues. The J segment lost 5 bases and the V segment lost 4 bases, leaving 7 bases of the junction unmatched. The CDR3: CASSAGTSGSFETQYF. In DNA form, the CDR3 reads TGCGCCAGCAGCGCCGGGACTAGCGGGAGTTTCGAGACCCAGTACTTC. The full variable domain, in which reference TRBV5-1 and TRBJ2-5 provide the parts outside the CDR3, is KAGVTQTPRYLIKTRGQQVTLSCSPISGHRSVSWYQQTPGQGLQFLFEYFSETQRNKGNFPGRFSGRQFSNSRSEMNVSTLELGDSALYLCASSAGTSGSFETQYFGPGTRLLVL.

For the CDR3, the DNA is TGCGCCAGCAGCGGGACAGGGGGGGCAGATACGCAGTATTTT. Translating it yields CASSGTGGADTQYF. The V call is TRBV5-1, the J call TRBJ2-3, with TRBD1 matching 11 bases. The V and J ends lost 4 bases and 4 bases, in that order; junction bases with no gene match: 2. Germline values: CDR1 SGHRS, CDR2 YFSETQ. This CDR3 region has 14 residues.

This clone appeared a single time. The chain employs TRBV27 and TRBJ2-7; D is possibly TRBD1 (5 bases). This CDR3 has 16 amino acids. Germline-derived CDR1 and CDR2 are MNHEY and SMNVEV (reference sequence). V lost 0 bases and J 4 bases, leaving 16 bases between the germline ends. The CDR3 DNA reads as TGTGCCAGCAGTTTATCGTCGGACATGCCCCCTTACGAGCAGTACTTC. It specifies CASSLSSDMPPYEQYF.

The chain is built from TRBV18 and TRBJ2-7; D is ambiguous. The CDR3 totals 15 residues. V lost 1 base to trimming and J lost 2 bases, with 12 bases between them. The V gene's germline CDR1 is KGHSH and CDR2 LQKENI. The CDR3 DNA follows: TGTGCCAGCTCACCACTGGAGAGAGCTCCCTACGAGCAGTACTTC. Amino acid sequence: CASSPLERAPYEQYF.

The V and J genes are TRBV9 and TRBJ1-1, with unresolved D. This CDR3 is 15 amino acids long. V lost 0 bases and J 1 base, leaving 10 bases between the germline ends. Germline assignment: CDR1 SGDLS and CDR2 YYNGEE. This CDR3 is CASSVGGRSNTEAFF. Here the CDR3 DNA reads TGTGCCAGCAGCGTAGGCGGGAGGTCGAACACTGAAGCTTTCTTT. The variable domain in full, completed from reference TRBV9 and TRBJ1-1, reads DSGVTQTPKHLITATGQRVTLRCSPRSGDLSVYWYQQSLDQGLQFLIQYYNGEERAKGNILERFSAQQFPDLHSELNLSSLELGDSALYFCASSVGGRSNTEAFFGQGTRLTVV.

The rearrangement joins TRBV6-5 to TRBJ2-2, with 8 bases that match TRBD1. CDR1 and CDR2 from the germline V gene are MNHEY and SVGAGI. The length of the CDR3 is 16 residues. With V trimmed by 2 bases and J by 7 bases, 9 bases remained unmatched. CDR3: CASSYEGRGLGGELFF. In DNA, the CDR3 is TGTGCCAGCAGTTACGAGGGCAGGGGGCTCGGCGGGGAGCTGTTTTTT.

This clone appeared a single time. The chain combines TRBV5-8 with TRBJ2-2; 8 bases agree with TRBD2. V lost 2 bases to trimming and J lost 4 bases; unmatched junction nucleotides: 7. Germline values: CDR1 SGHTS, CDR2 YDEGEE. The CDR3 runs 16 residues. CDR3 sequence: CASSFPSGSVTGELFF. CDR3 DNA: TGTGCCAGCAGCTTTCCCAGCGGGAGCGTCACCGGGGAGCTGTTTTTT.

V gene TRBV28 combines with J gene TRBJ2-7, with D perhaps TRBD2 (7 bases). CDR3 size: 14 residues. The germline V and J ends were trimmed by 7 bases and 5 bases, with 18 bases remaining between them. CDR1 is MDHEN and CDR2 is SYDVKM in the germline V gene. CDR3 region: CASISEGGSNEQYF. The CDR3 DNA reads as TGTGCCAGCATCTCGGAGGGGGGGTCCAACGAGCAGTACTTC.

The chain carries TRBV29-1 and TRBJ2-1, with 12 positions matching TRBD2. This CDR3 has 15 residues. Looked up from germline, CDR1 is SQVTM and CDR2 is ANQGSEA. The V segment lost 5 bases and the J segment 8 bases; nucleotides outside the gene matches: 10. The CDR3 sequence: CSVRPGLAGRDEQFF. As DNA, the CDR3 is TGCAGCGTTAGACCCGGACTAGCGGGACGGGATGAGCAGTTCTTC.

The V call is TRBV11-2, the J call TRBJ2-2; possibly TRBD2 for D (5 bases). V lost 2 bases and J 7 bases, leaving 14 bases between the germline ends. The CDR3 length is 15 residues. Germline V gene data show CDR1 as SGHAT and CDR2 as FQNNGV. The CDR3 loop reads CASSLREYPGGELFF. CDR3 nucleotide sequence: TGTGCCAGCAGCTTAAGGGAGTACCCTGGCGGGGAGCTGTTTTTT.

This chain joins TRBV28 and TRBJ1-5, with D uncertain. Germline V gives CDR1 MDHEN, CDR2 SYDVKM. Trimming cost V 6 bases and J 6 bases, with 18 bases left between them. The CDR3 covers 15 residues. Written as DNA, the CDR3 is TGTGCCAGCAGCACGACGAGGATCGCCAGTCAGCCCCAGCATTTT. This encodes CASSTTRIASQPQHF.

This chain uses TRBV4-1 with TRBJ1-5, with a tentative D call TRBD1 (5 bases). The CDR3 extends over 15 amino acids. CDR1 is MGHRA, CDR2 YSYEKL, per germline. With 1 base removed from V and 2 bases from J, the gap between germline ends came to 9 bases. The CDR3 reads CASSQAPGGNQPQHF. The CDR3 DNA reads TGCGCCAGCAGCCAAGCTCCGGGGGGCAATCAGCCCCAGCATTTT.

The gene calls are TRBV5-1 and TRBJ2-1, with 7 bases lining up with TRBD2. Losses at the gene ends were 3 bases for V and 1 base for J; bases not matched to a gene: 13. The CDR3 spans 18 residues. Germline CDR1 is SGHRS and CDR2 is YFSETQ. The CDR3 reads CASSWTLRQRGSYNEQFF. The CDR3 region has the DNA TGCGCCAGCAGCTGGACCCTAAGGCAGCGGGGTTCCTACAATGAGCAGTTCTTC.

This chain links TRBV11-3 with TRBJ2-3; D possibly corresponds to TRBD2 (5 bases). Per the germline V gene, CDR1 is SGHNT and CDR2 is YENEEA. The CDR3 is 14 residues long. The V gene lost 5 bases and the J gene lost 2 bases, with 11 bases spanning the gap. The CDR3 DNA sequence: TGTGCCAGCAGCCGGAGCGGATACACAGATACGCAGTATTTT. Its protein product is CASSRSGYTDTQYF.

The rearrangement uses TRBV5-5 and TRBJ1-1; D is ambiguous. The CDR3 sequence is 13 residues long. The germline CDR1 and CDR2 sequences are SGHKS and YYEKEE (reference sequence). V lost 4 bases to trimming and J lost 4 bases, with 11 bases between them. The CDR3 is CASSRDGGTEAFF. The CDR3 DNA sequence: TGTGCCAGCAGCCGGGATGGAGGCACTGAAGCTTTCTTT.

The V gene is TRBV11-1, the J gene TRBJ1-4, with D maybe TRBD1 (5 bases). CDR3 size: 16 residues. CDR1 is SGHAT and CDR2 is FQDESV in the germline V gene (reference sequence). V was trimmed by 5 bases and J by 2 bases, leaving 15 bases between them. The chain's CDR3 is CASSKITGGTNEKLFF. CDR3 DNA: TGTGCCAGCAGCAAGATCACAGGTGGTACTAATGAAAAACTGTTTTTT.

This clone was recorded only once. V is TRBV11-2 and J is TRBJ2-3; TRBD2 matches at 8 bases. The CDR3 totals 14 residues. CDR1 and CDR2 (germline): SGHAT, FQNNGV. V lost 5 bases to trimming and J lost 4 bases; unmatched junction nucleotides: 5. The CDR3 DNA sequence: TGTGCCAGCAGCCTTAGCGGGGCCTCAGATACGCAGTATTTT. Amino acids: CASSLSGASDTQYF.

V gene TRBV2 combines with J gene TRBJ2-7; TRBD2 matches at 16 bases. V lost 5 bases, J lost 6 bases, and 4 bases stayed unmatched. CDR1 is SNHLY, CDR2 FYNNEI, per germline. CDR3 length: 15 amino acids. Here the CDR3 reads CASSPGTSGRAEQYF. In DNA, the CDR3 is TGTGCCAGCAGTCCCGGGACTAGCGGGAGGGCCGAGCAGTACTTC.

The rearrangement uses TRBV13 and TRBJ2-1, with D possibly TRBD1 on 5 matching bases. Looked up from germline, CDR1 is PRHDT and CDR2 is FYEKMQ (reference sequence). Trimming took off 3 bases at V and 3 bases at J, with 12 bases between the two ends. The CDR3 covers 15 residues. The CDR3 sequence is CASSFGQSGYNEQFF. CDR3 bases: TGTGCCAGCAGCTTCGGACAATCCGGCTACAATGAGCAGTTCTTC.